This TCR beta chain was captured in a study of T cell repertoires in cytomegalovirus infection. TCRdb processed the reads anew with MiXCR; each CDR3 protein has one entry. The sample holds approximately 590,000 distinct CDR3 sequences; under 45% are singletons and the top ten take about 48%. Broader study findings: Ex vivo responses were dominated by HLA-C-restricted CMV-specific TCR beta clonotypes. The cumulative frequency of public TCR beta families distinguished individuals who carried CMV together with the relevant HLA.

Remarks on this clonotype: No antigen is known for it.

From germline, CDR1 is DFQATT and CDR2 SNEGSKA (reference sequence). V was pared by 5 bases and J by 7 bases, with 13 bases of the junction left unmatched. This CDR3 has 15 residues. The gene calls are TRBV20-1 and TRBJ2-1, with 8 bases fitting TRBD1. Material: cultured PBMCs, obtained from culture after CMV antigen stimulation. This receptor was obtained from a human donor in good health (CMV status not recorded). Some clones in this sample may be carry-over from other donors' samples. This CDR3 is CSALDREVSWNEQFF. The CDR3 nucleotides are TGCAGTGCTCTGGACAGGGAGGTTTCGTGGAATGAGCAGTTCTTC.